Below are 10 T cell receptor beta chains sequenced from a single sample in a study of blood T cell repertoires in COVID-19. Sequenced by immunoSEQ multiplex PCR; TCRdb stores in-frame clones only, minus some. The table records some 94,000 clones, roughly 84% of them present only once. Sequencing was carried out using peripheral blood. The receptors derive from a man in his 70s with active or convalescent COVID-19.

This rearrangement joins TRBV6-5 to TRBJ1-5; possibly TRBD1 for D (6 bases). Per germline, CDR1 MNHEY and CDR2 SVGAGI. The CDR3 totals 15 residues. Trimming removed 8 bases from V and 2 bases from J, with 16 bases in between. In nucleotides, the CDR3 is TGTGCCAGCGAGCGGGGGCTGCCTGGCAATCAGCCCCAGCATTTT. This translates into CASERGLPGNQPQHF.

The chain combines TRBV10-3 with TRBJ1-1; D unclear. The germline V gene has CDR1 ENHRY and CDR2 SYGVKD. CDR3 length: 13 residues. V lost 3 bases to trimming and J lost 1 base, with 6 bases between them. The CDR3 region has the DNA TGTGCCATCAGTGAAATCAGGAACACTGAAGCTTTCTTT. As protein: CAISEIRNTEAFF.

V and J are TRBV2 and TRBJ1-5; 7 bases align to TRBD1. CDR3 length equals 14 residues. With V trimmed by 7 bases and J by 6 bases, 9 bases remained unmatched. Germline values: CDR1 SNHLY, CDR2 FYNNEI. The CDR3 here is CASTYYRGGQPQHF. The CDR3 coding sequence is TGTGCCAGCACCTATTACAGGGGAGGTCAGCCCCAGCATTTT.

The chain has TRBV7-9 and TRBJ1-6; D unresolved. The CDR3 contains 14 residues. The V and J ends lost 3 bases and 8 bases respectively, with 11 bases between them. Germline CDR1 is SEHNR and CDR2 is FQNEAQ (reference sequence). The CDR3: CASSFLAGDSPLHF. The CDR3 region has the DNA TGTGCCAGCAGCTTTCTAGCGGGAGATTCACCCCTCCACTTT.

J is TRBJ1-6 and V is TRBV4-1; 8 bases agree with TRBD1. Germline CDR1 is MGHRA and CDR2 is YSYEKL. The V segment lost 1 base and the J segment 1 base; nucleotides outside the gene matches: 12. The CDR3 covers 20 residues. CDR3: CASSQVDNVQGASYNSPLHF. The CDR3 DNA reads TGCGCCAGCAGCCAAGTCGACAACGTCCAGGGGGCATCCTATAATTCACCCCTCCACTTT.

The chain employs TRBV28 and TRBJ2-1; a possible D gene is TRBD2 (7 bases). The V gene's germline CDR1 is MDHEN and CDR2 SYDVKM. Trimming stripped 4 bases from V and 2 bases from J, with 15 bases between. This CDR3 is built from 16 residues. CDR3 nucleotides: TGTGCCAGCAGTTCCCTAGGGGGAGGGGCCTACAATGAGCAGTTCTTC. This codes for CASSSLGGGAYNEQFF.

Here the CDR3 DNA reads TGTGCCAGCAGGGAACGGGGGGCCACTTCCACAGATACGCAGTATTTT. Its translation: CASRERGATSTDTQYF. The V and J genes are TRBV7-8 and TRBJ2-3, with D possibly matching TRBD2 (7 bases). Trimming removed 6 bases from V and 2 bases from J, with 18 bases in between. The CDR3 contains 16 residues. In germline, CDR1 is SGHVS, CDR2 FQNEAQ.

The chain is built from TRBV28 and TRBJ1-2; no definite D call. This CDR3 is built from 13 residues. Per germline, CDR1 MDHEN and CDR2 SYDVKM. V shed 2 bases and J shed 3 bases, with 7 bases lying between them. CDR3 sequence (DNA): TGTGCCAGCAGTTTAAGAGTGGACTATGGCTACACCTTC. Translating it yields CASSLRVDYGYTF.

The rearrangement uses TRBV6-5 and TRBJ2-5, with a possible D match to TRBD2 (7 bases). Germline V CDR1 and CDR2: MNHEY, SVGAGI. The germline V and J ends were trimmed by 3 bases and 4 bases, with 15 bases remaining between them. This CDR3 is built from 15 residues. CDR3 nucleotides: TGTGCCAGCAGTTATGGGGGGGCAGGTCGAGAGACCCAGTACTTC. Translating gives CASSYGGAGRETQYF.

The rearrangement joins TRBV18 to TRBJ2-7; D is ambiguous. Germline values: CDR1 KGHSH, CDR2 LQKENI. V shed 2 bases and J shed 5 bases, with 10 bases lying between them. This CDR3 is built from 13 residues. The CDR3 reads CASSPSDGNEQYF. The CDR3 DNA reads TGTGCCAGCTCACCAAGCGACGGCAACGAGCAGTACTTC.